A selection of T cell receptor beta chains follows, all from one sample in a study of blood T cell repertoires in COVID-19. Data came from immunoSEQ multiplex PCR; TCRdb stores just in-frame clones and leaves some out. The sample gives some 240,000 clones, 88% of which show up once; about 10% is in the top ten. The specimen was peripheral blood. The origin of the receptors is a woman in her sixties or seventies with COVID-19, enrolled during active disease. CDR3s include the opening cysteine and the closing phenylalanine or tryptophan. D genes are given only for firm matches. The listing skips clone size in some rows; elsewhere it reads once, few, many or a size class.

V gene	clone size	J gene	D gene	CDR3 DNA	CDR3 protein
TRBV7-2	-	TRBJ1-6	-	TGTGCCAGCAGCTTACCCCTGCAGGCCTACTATAATTCACCCCTCCACTTT	CASSLPLQAYYNSPLHF
TRBV7-9	-	TRBJ1-1	TRBD1	TGTGCCAGCAGCTTAGGTACAGGGGGCTTCACTGAAGCTTTCTTT	CASSLGTGGFTEAFF
TRBV28	-	TRBJ2-2	-	TGTGCCAGCAGTAGGACAGAGCACACCGGGGAGCTGTTTTTT	CASSRTEHTGELFF
TRBV7-2	-	TRBJ1-2	-	TGTGCCAGCAGCACTCTTCAGGGGAACTATGGCTACACCTTC	CASSTLQGNYGYTF
TRBV5-1	-	TRBJ2-1	TRBD1	TGCGCCAGCAGCCCAGGGACAGTAAATGAGCAGTTCTTC	CASSPGTVNEQFF
TRBV5-1	-	TRBJ2-7	-	TGCGCCAGCAGCTTGGCCGGAAGACAGGCCAACTCCTACGAGCAGTACTTC	CASSLAGRQANSYEQYF
TRBV5-6	-	TRBJ1-2	-	TGTGCCAGCAGCCTACAGGGTTTCTCTGGCTACACCTTC	CASSLQGFSGYTF
TRBV5-8	-	TRBJ1-3	-	TGTGCCAGCAGCTCCAGGGGAGGAAACACCATATATTTT	CASSSRGGNTIYF
TRBV4-2	-	TRBJ2-7	-	TGTGCCAGCAGCCAAGAACCAGGGTTCCCAGGCTACGAGCAGTACTTC	CASSQEPGFPGYEQYF
TRBV6-1	-	TRBJ1-2	-	TGTGCCAGCAGTGAACAGGGTGAGACTGGCTACACCTTC	CASSEQGETGYTF
TRBV3-1/TRBV3-2	-	TRBJ2-7	TRBD1	TGTGCCAGCAGCCAGACATACAACACGACAGGGGACTACGAGCAGTACTTC	CASSQTYNTTGDYEQYF
TRBV19	-	TRBJ2-2	TRBD1	TGTGCCAGTAGCCCAGGACAGGGTATCACCGGGGAGCTGTTTTTT	CASSPGQGITGELFF
TRBV27	-	TRBJ1-2	-	TGTGCCAGCAGTTCGGTCCTTTTCTATGGCTACACCTTC	CASSSVLFYGYTF
TRBV30	-	TRBJ1-1	-	TGTGCCTGGAGCCCGGGACAAGAAAATATGCGTGGGTTT	CAWSPGQENMRGF
TRBV4-3	-	TRBJ1-2	-	TGCGCCAGCAGCCAAGCCTGGGGGCAGGACTATGGCTACACCTTC	CASSQAWGQDYGYTF
TRBV7-3	few	TRBJ2-2	TRBD2	TGTGCCAGCAGCTTACTAGCGGGATCTATCGGGGAGCTGTTTTTT	CASSLLAGSIGELFF
TRBV6-4	-	TRBJ2-7	TRBD2	TGTGCCAGCAGTGGCGGGGGACTAGCGGGCGGGGGGCCCTCCTACGAGCAGTACTTC	CASSGGGLAGGGPSYEQYF
TRBV30	-	TRBJ1-4	-	TGTGCCTGGAGAGGGGCAAGTTATGAAAAACTGTTTTTT	CAWRGASYEKLFF
TRBV18	once	TRBJ2-1	TRBD2	TGTGCCAGCTCACCAGTGGCGGGGGGGCTAAGGGAGCAGTTCTTC	CASSPVAGGLREQFF
TRBV7-8	-	TRBJ2-7	-	TGTGCCAGCAGCTTAGCGGGGGAGGCGTACGAGCAGTACTTC	CASSLAGEAYEQYF
TRBV7-9	-	TRBJ1-1	-	TGTGCCAGCAGCTTGGGGGCTAACACTGAAGCTTTCTTT	CASSLGANTEAFF
TRBV9	-	TRBJ2-4	-	TGTGCCAGCAGCGTAGGTCGTGTGGCAGGAGCCAAAAACATTCAGTACTTC	CASSVGRVAGAKNIQYF
TRBV5-1	-	TRBJ1-6	-	TGCGCCAGCAGCTTGGACGGGCAGGGCTATAATTCACCCCTCCACTTT	CASSLDGQGYNSPLHF
TRBV19	-	TRBJ2-7	-	TGTGCCAGTAGTACCCGTTCCGGGAGCCGCGGGCCCTACGAGCAGTACTTC	CASSTRSGSRGPYEQYF
TRBV7-3	-	TRBJ1-4	-	TGTGCCAGCAGCTCTCAACACGGAGAAAGACTGTTTTTT	CASSSQHGERLFF
TRBV28	-	TRBJ2-7	-	TGTGCGTTACAGGGACCCACCTACGAGCAGTACTTC	CALQGPTYEQYF
TRBV3-1/TRBV3-2	-	TRBJ2-2	TRBD2	TGTGCCAGCAGCCTTAGCGGGAGGGCGAACACCGGGGAGCTGTTTTTT	CASSLSGRANTGELFF
TRBV11-2	-	TRBJ1-1	-	TGTGCCAGCAGCTTAGTCAGGGCTACTGAAGCTTTCTTT	CASSLVRATEAFF
TRBV15	once	TRBJ2-7	-	TGTGCCACCAGCAGCCTTGGACTTTCTTACGAGCAGTACTTC	CATSSLGLSYEQYF
TRBV4-3	-	TRBJ2-3	TRBD2	TGCGCCAGCAGCCAAGCGGGGACTAGTTCTAGCACAGATACGCAGTATTTT	CASSQAGTSSSTDTQYF
TRBV6-4	-	TRBJ2-2	TRBD2	TGTGCCAGCAGTGACTCTTCTTGGGCTAGCGGGAGGCTGAACACCGGGGAGCTGTTTTTT	CASSDSSWASGRLNTGELFF
TRBV5-1	-	TRBJ2-4	-	TGCGCCAGCAGCTTGGGACTAACAGACCTAGCCAAAAACATTCAGTACTTC	CASSLGLTDLAKNIQYF
TRBV19	-	TRBJ2-7	-	TGTGCCAGTAGTATAGTCGGAGCGTGGAGTCGGGACGAGCAGTACTTC	CASSIVGAWSRDEQYF
TRBV29-1	-	TRBJ2-6	-	TGCAGCGTTGCCAGCTCTGGGGCCAACGTCCTGACTTTC	CSVASSGANVLTF
TRBV5-1	-	TRBJ1-1	TRBD1	TGCGCCAGCAGCTTGGCTCTTTATGGACAGGAGAACACTGAAGCTTTCTTT	CASSLALYGQENTEAFF